This TCR beta chain is drawn from a study of blood T cell repertoires in COVID-19. Study background: The cDNA or gDNA used as material had been derived from T cells, B-cell-depleted T cells, or PBMCs.

Original data processing: The assay estimated nucleated cells by amplifying reference gene primers. The data were produced by immunoSEQ multiplex PCR, yet TCRdb's version contains in-frame clones alone and is incomplete. The V and J calls and clone size are taken from that table; D and trimming were inferred from the DNA. This sample has roughly 250,000 clones, with around nine tenths found just once. This clone was observed a single time. Germline CDR1 is PRHDT and CDR2 is FYEKMQ (reference sequence). CDR3 size: 18 residues. Trimming cost V 5 bases and J 0 bases; bases outside gene matches: 5. Sequences were obtained from peripheral blood. The source of this sequence is a man aged 35 to 55 who had recovered from COVID-19. The J gene is TRBJ2-3, the V gene TRBV13; TRBD2 aligns across 16 bases. The CDR3 reads CASSGTSGRAGSTDTQYF. CDR3 bases: TGTGCCAGCAGCGGGACTAGCGGGAGGGCCGGGAGCACAGATACGCAGTATTTT.